This T cell receptor (beta chain) stems from a study of blood T cell repertoires in COVID-19. Overall study context: The United States, Italy and Spain were the sources of the acute and convalescent COVID-19 samples. PBMCs, B-cell-depleted T cells, or T cells provided the cDNA or gDNA that made up the material.

The CDR3 has 14 residues. With 3 bases removed from V and 4 bases from J, the gap between germline ends came to 12 bases. CDR1 is LNHDA and CDR2 is SQIVND in the germline V gene (reference sequence). Sequencing used immunoSEQ multiplex PCR; TCRdb keeps in-frame clones, though not all of them. The sample gives around 250,000 clones, around 86% of which show up once; about 3% is in the top ten. The sequence was obtained from a woman in her twenties or thirties with active or convalescent COVID-19. Sequences were obtained from peripheral blood. The chain links TRBV19 to TRBJ1-2; D may be TRBD1 (5 bases). CDR3 protein: CASSIRQGTYGYTF. The CDR3 bases are TGTGCCAGTAGTATCAGGCAGGGCACCTATGGCTACACCTTC.